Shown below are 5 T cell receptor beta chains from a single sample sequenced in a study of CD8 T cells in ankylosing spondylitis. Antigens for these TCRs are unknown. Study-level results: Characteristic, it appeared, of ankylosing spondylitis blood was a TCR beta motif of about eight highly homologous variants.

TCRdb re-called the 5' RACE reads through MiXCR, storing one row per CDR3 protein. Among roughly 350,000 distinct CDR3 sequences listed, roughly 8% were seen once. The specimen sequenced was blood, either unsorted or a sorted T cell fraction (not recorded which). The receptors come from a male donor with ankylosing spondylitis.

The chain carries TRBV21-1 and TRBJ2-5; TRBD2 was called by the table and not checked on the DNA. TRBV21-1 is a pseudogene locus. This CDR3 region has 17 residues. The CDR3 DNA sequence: TGTGCCAGCAGCAAGACTAGCGGGAGCCACCGGGGGGAGACCCAGTACTTC. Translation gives CASSKTSGSHRGETQYF.

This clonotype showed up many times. CDR3 nucleotides: TGCAGTGCTCATGATCAGGGGGCGGAATACGAGCAGTACTTC. Its protein is CSAHDQGAEYEQYF. J is TRBJ2-7 and V is TRBV20-1; 8 nucleotides match TRBD1. Trimming took 5 bases from V and 4 from J; bases not matched to a gene: 10. Per the germline V gene, CDR1 is DFQATT and CDR2 is SNEGSKA (reference sequence). The CDR3 has 14 amino acids.

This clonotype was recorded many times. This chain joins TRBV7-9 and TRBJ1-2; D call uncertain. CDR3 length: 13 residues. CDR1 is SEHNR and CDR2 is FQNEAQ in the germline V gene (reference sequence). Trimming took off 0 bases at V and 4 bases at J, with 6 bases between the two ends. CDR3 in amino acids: CASSLAWVYGYTF. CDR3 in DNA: TGTGCCAGCAGCTTAGCTTGGGTCTATGGCTACACCTTC. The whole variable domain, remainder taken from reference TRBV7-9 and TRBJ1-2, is DTGVSQNPRHKITKRGQNVTFRCDPISEHNRLYWYRQTLGQGPEFLTYFQNEAQLEKSRLLSDRFSAERPKGSFSTLEIQRTEQGDSAMYLCASSLAWVYGYTFGSGTRLTVV.

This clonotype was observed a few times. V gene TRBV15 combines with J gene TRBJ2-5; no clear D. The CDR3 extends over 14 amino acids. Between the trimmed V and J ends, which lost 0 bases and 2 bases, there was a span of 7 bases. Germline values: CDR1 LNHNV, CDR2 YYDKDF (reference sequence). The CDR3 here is CATSRDKGQETQYF. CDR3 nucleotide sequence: TGTGCCACCAGCAGAGATAAAGGACAAGAGACCCAGTACTTC.

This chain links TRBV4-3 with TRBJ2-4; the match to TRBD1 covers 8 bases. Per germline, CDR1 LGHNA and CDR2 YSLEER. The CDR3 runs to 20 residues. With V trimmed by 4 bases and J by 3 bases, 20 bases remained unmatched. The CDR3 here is CASSLDGRTGTSIGKNIQYF. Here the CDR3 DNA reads TGCGCCAGCAGCCTGGATGGTAGGACAGGGACGTCTATAGGCAAAAACATTCAGTACTTC.